This is a list of T cell receptor beta chains from one sample in a study of cytomegalovirus exposure and HLA in healthy donors. TCRdb's table, derived via immunoSEQ multiplex PCR, lists solely in-frame clones and lacks some. The sample consists of tens of thousands of clones, approximately 80% of them appearing once. Sequencing was performed on PBMCs. The receptors derive from a man younger than 40 in good health and CMV-seronegative. The CDR3 runs from the conserved cysteine through the conserved F or W. A D gene is named only where the DNA matches it firmly. Only some rows state a clone size, as once, few, many or a class for expanded clones.

>TRBJ2-6|-|TRBV15|TRBD1
TGTGCCACCAGCAGAGATGCGGCAGGGGGAGCCAACGTCCTGACTTTC
CATSRDAAGGANVLTF
>TRBJ2-6|-|TRBV7-7|TRBD1
TGTGCTAGCAGCCCAGGGGGCGCTGGGGCCAACGTCCTGACTTTC
CASSPGGAGANVLTF
>TRBJ2-1|-|TRBV6-5|TRBD2
TGTGCCAGCAGAAGCAGCGGGAGAAATGAGCAGTTCTTC
CASRSSGRNEQFF
>TRBJ2-3|-|TRBV5-1|-
TGCGCCAACAGCTTGAAGGGGCACACAGATACGCAGTATTTT
CANSLKGHTDTQYF
>TRBJ1-3|-|TRBV9|-
TGTGCCAGCGGGCCGGGAAACACCATATATTTT
CASGPGNTIYF
>TRBJ1-2|-|TRBV5-1|-
TGCGCCAGCAGCCTGGGGGCCCGCTGGGGCTACACCTTC
CASSLGARWGYTF
>TRBJ1-5|-|TRBV5-6|-
TGTGCCAGCAGCTTGGGACAGCATAGCAATCAGCCCCAGCATTTT
CASSLGQHSNQPQHF
>TRBJ2-1|-|TRBV5-5|TRBD2
TGTGCCAGCAGCTTGGGGCTAGCGGGAGTAAAAGAGCAGTTCTTC
CASSLGLAGVKEQFF
>TRBJ1-6|-|TRBV7-2|TRBD1
TGTGCCAGCAGCTTTAAAGGGACAGGGGGCATGGTCAATTCACCCCTCCACTTT
CASSFKGTGGMVNSPLHF
>TRBJ2-7|few|TRBV6-5|-
TGTGCCAGCAGTTACGCATCAGGGGCCGAGCAGTACTTC
CASSYASGAEQYF
>TRBJ2-7|-|TRBV9|-
TGTGCCAGCTCCAAGGCCCCACAGCCCCCAGACCACGAGCAGTACTTC
CASSKAPQPPDHEQYF
>TRBJ1-5|-|TRBV12-5|-
TGTGCTAGTGGCCAGGGCGGCCAACAGCCCCAGCATTTT
CASGQGGQQPQHF
>TRBJ2-3|-|TRBV7-8|-
TGTGCCAGCAGCTTAGCGGGCCGCACAGATACGCAGTATTTT
CASSLAGRTDTQYF
>TRBJ2-7|-|TRBV10-3|TRBD1
TGTGCCATCAGCGACAGGGTCTACGAGCAGTACTTC
CAISDRVYEQYF